A single sample gave rise to the 27 T cell receptor beta chains below, sequenced in a study of early T cells in non-severe SARS-CoV-2 infection. TCRdb redid the calling of the 5' RACE reads with MiXCR, one entry per CDR3 protein. This sample has approximately 70,000 distinct CDR3 sequences, with approximately 11% found just once. Specimen: whole blood, collected at baseline. These TCRs come from an adult who was a healthcare worker with PCR-confirmed SARS-CoV-2 infection or an uninfected control (not recorded which).

V is TRBV6-2 or TRBV6-3 and J is TRBJ2-2; D is possibly TRBD2 (6 bases). Germline V CDR1 and CDR2: MNHEY, SVGEGT. V lost 6 bases and J lost 6, with 20 bases in between. This CDR3 has 16 residues. The DNA for the CDR3 is TGTGCCAGCAGCGCCCCAGGAGGGGTAAGGGCCGGGGAGCTGTTTTTT. Translation gives CASSAPGGVRAGELFF.

In this sample, this clonotype turned up many times. This chain uses TRBV18 with TRBJ2-3; 10 bases align to TRBD2. The length of the CDR3 is 14 residues. Trimming at V came to 6 bases and at J to 1 base, leaving 1 base not matched to a gene. CDR1 and CDR2 (germline): KGHSH, LQKENI. CDR3 sequence: CASSGTSGTDTQYF. The CDR3 DNA reads as TGTGCCAGCTCCGGGACTAGCGGCACAGATACGCAGTATTTT.

This clonotype showed up just a few times. The gene calls are TRBV28 and TRBJ1-4; D gene unclear. Germline CDR1 reads MDHEN; CDR2 reads SYDVKM. The V gene lost 4 bases and the J gene lost 3 bases, with 6 bases spanning the gap. The CDR3 consists of 13 residues. The DNA of the CDR3 is TGTGCCAGCAGTTCAACGGCTAATGAAAAACTGTTTTTT. This translates into CASSSTANEKLFF.

This clonotype showed up many times. The chain joins TRBV28 to TRBJ2-7; D possibly corresponds to TRBD1 (5 bases). This CDR3 is built from 17 residues. The ends were cut back, 2 bases at V and 2 bases at J, with 19 bases in the middle. In germline, CDR1 is MDHEN, CDR2 SYDVKM. The CDR3 DNA reads as TGTGCCAGCAGTTTAGGAAAAGCCTGGCAGGGCCCCTACGAGCAGTACTTC. Translation gives CASSLGKAWQGPYEQYF.

This clonotype was seen many times. The chain uses TRBV19 and TRBJ2-1; a possible D gene is TRBD2 (6 bases). The germline V gene has CDR1 LNHDA and CDR2 SQIVND (reference sequence). The CDR3 runs to 14 residues. V gave up 6 bases and J gave up 3 bases, with 12 bases separating them. The CDR3 here is CASRAGTVYNEQFF. CDR3 DNA sequence: TGTGCCAGTAGGGCCGGGACTGTCTACAATGAGCAGTTCTTC.

This clonotype was seen more than once but under ten times. The rearrangement uses TRBV28 and TRBJ2-7, with 7 nucleotides matching TRBD2. After removal of 3 bases from V and 8 bases from J, the junction contained 13 bases not matched to a gene. This CDR3 contains 15 residues. Germline V lookup: CDR1 MDHEN, CDR2 SYDVKM. The CDR3 here is CASSLVPTGTTKQYF. The CDR3 DNA reads as TGTGCCAGCAGTTTGGTGCCCACCGGGACTACCAAGCAGTACTTC.

The sample holds a few counts of this clonotype. This sequence joins TRBV28 and TRBJ1-4; the D gene is possibly TRBD1 (5 bases). Germline values: CDR1 MDHEN, CDR2 SYDVKM. V was clipped by 6 bases and J by 4 bases, with 12 bases between them. The CDR3 runs 14 residues. In DNA form, the CDR3 reads TGTGCCAGCAGGCCCCAGGGCCTTAATGAAAAACTGTTTTTT. Its translation is CASRPQGLNEKLFF.

This clonotype has more than one count but fewer than ten. The chain uses TRBV28 and TRBJ2-7, with 7 bases lining up with TRBD1. The CDR3 has 14 amino acids. Trimming took 6 bases from V and 8 from J; bases not matched to a gene: 13. Germline loops: CDR1 MDHEN, CDR2 SYDVKM. CDR3 in amino acids: CASSTWTGKGKQYF. The CDR3 coding sequence is TGTGCCAGCAGCACCTGGACAGGAAAGGGGAAGCAGTACTTC. The variable domain in full, completed from reference TRBV28 and TRBJ2-7, reads DVKVTQSSRYLVKRTGEKVFLECVQDMDHENMFWYRQDPGLGLRLIYFSYDVKMKEKGDIPEGYSVSREKKERFSLILESASTNQTSMYLCASSTWTGKGKQYFGPGTRLTVT.

As regards this clonotype: One base away lies a much larger clone, so this may be a sequencing read error. This chain connects TRBV5-1 to TRBJ2-6; TRBD2 is a possible D gene (5 bases). Germline CDR1 reads SGHRS; CDR2 reads YFSETQ. This CDR3 spans 17 amino acids. The CDR3 DNA reads TGCGCCAGCAGCTTGGATGGGATGCTATTCGGGGTCAACGTCCTGACTTTC. Protein sequence: CASSLDGMLFGVNVLTF.

There are many counts of this clonotype. This chain joins TRBV20-1 and TRBJ2-7, with no clear D. Germline CDR1 reads DFQATT; CDR2 reads SNEGSKA (reference sequence). CDR3 length equals 10 residues. Trimming shortened V by 5 bases and J by 3 bases, and 5 bases separated the two germline ends. This CDR3 is CSAHSYEQYF. The CDR3 DNA follows: TGCAGTGCTCATAGCTACGAGCAGTACTTC.

This clonotype occurred a few times. The V gene is TRBV15, the J gene TRBJ1-4; TRBD1 matches at 9 bases. CDR1 is LNHNV, CDR2 YYDKDF, per germline (reference sequence). This CDR3 spans 15 amino acids. With V trimmed by 3 bases and J by 8 bases, 7 bases remained unmatched. CDR3 region: CATSSGGQGGEKLFF. The CDR3 DNA follows: TGTGCCACCAGCAGTGGGGGACAGGGAGGCGAAAAACTGTTTTTT.

The V call is TRBV30, the J call TRBJ2-1, with D uncertain. Per germline, CDR1 GTSNPN and CDR2 SVGIG (reference sequence). CDR3 length: 15 residues. The CDR3 sequence: CVGALRSPPSNEQFF. The CDR3 DNA follows: TGTGTCGGAGCCCTGCGAAGCCCTCCCTCCAATGAGCAGTTCTTC.

In its sample, this clonotype was seen a few times. The chain is built from TRBV20-1 and TRBJ2-3, with 7 bases aligning to TRBD2. The V gene end was trimmed by 5 bases and the J gene end by 0 bases; junction bases not matched to a gene: 5. CDR3 length: 14 residues. The germline V gene has CDR1 DFQATT and CDR2 SNEGSKA (reference sequence). Here the CDR3 DNA reads TGCAGTGCTCCACTAGCGCATAGCACAGATACGCAGTATTTT. It translates to CSAPLAHSTDTQYF.

The chain employs TRBV5-6 and TRBJ2-5; D unresolved. V was shortened by 2 bases and J by 4 bases, with 6 bases between the two germline ends. Germline V CDR1 and CDR2: SGHDT, YYEEEE. The CDR3 is made up of 12 amino acids. The CDR3 region is CASSLVTETQYF. Here the CDR3 DNA reads TGTGCCAGCAGCTTAGTGACAGAGACCCAGTACTTC.

This clonotype was observed a few times. The V gene is TRBV29-1, the J gene TRBJ1-2; D unclear. The germline CDR1 and CDR2 sequences are SQVTM and ANQGSEA. The V gene lost 7 bases and the J gene lost 13 bases, with 19 bases spanning the gap. CDR3 length: 11 residues. The CDR3, as DNA: TGCAGCGCGTCGGGAACAGTTGCCGTCACCTTC. It encodes CSASGTVAVTF.

This clonotype was detected ten times or more. In DNA, the CDR3 is TGTGCCAGCAGTGTAAGATTGGGGGCCGCGGGAGCAGTGATAAGGCTGGCAGATACGCAGTATTTT. It specifies CASSVRLGAAGAVIRLADTQYF. The chain links TRBV6-1 to TRBJ2-3; D perhaps matches TRBD2 (7 bases). The CDR3 is made up of 22 amino acids. V was cut by 4 bases and J by 4 bases, with 36 bases left in between. Germline-derived CDR1 and CDR2 are MNHNS and SASEGT.

The V call is TRBV7-9, the J call TRBJ2-7, with D unresolved. Germline-derived CDR1 and CDR2 are SEHNR and FQNEAQ (reference sequence). The CDR3 contains 12 residues. Trimming stripped 5 bases from V and 4 bases from J, with 9 bases between. CDR3 coding DNA: TGTGCCAGCAGCGCGACTCGTTACGAGCAGTACTTC. This translates into CASSATRYEQYF. Based on the CDR3 plus reference TRBV7-9 and TRBJ2-7, the full variable domain is DTGVSQNPRHKITKRGQNVTFRCDPISEHNRLYWYRQTLGQGPEFLTYFQNEAQLEKSRLLSDRFSAERPKGSFSTLEIQRTEQGDSAMYLCASSATRYEQYFGPGTRLTVT.

This clonotype has a count of ten or more. The J gene is TRBJ2-5, the V gene TRBV5-6; 8 bases align to TRBD2. This CDR3 contains 16 residues. Germline CDR1 reads SGHDT; CDR2 reads YYEEEE. V shed 0 bases, J shed 5 bases, and the junction held 9 bases outside the gene matches. The CDR3 DNA follows: TGTGCCAGCAGCTTGGCCCCGGCGGGAGGACGTGAGACCCAGTACTTC. This translates into CASSLAPAGGRETQYF.

Remarks on this clonotype: One end of the junction is discordant with germline, which a read error may explain. The rearrangement joins TRBV7-2 to TRBJ2-7; D possibly corresponds to TRBD1 (6 bases). CDR3 size: 15 residues. The V gene's germline CDR1 is SGHTA and CDR2 FQGNSA. The DNA of the CDR3 is TGTGCCAGCACCTTAAAAGTGGACAGCTACTACGAGCAGTACTTC. It specifies CASTLKVDSYYEQYF.

The chain couples TRBV10-3 to TRBJ1-6; perhaps TRBD1 as D (5 bases). There are 14 residues in the CDR3. Germline V gene lookup returns CDR1 ENHRY and CDR2 SYGVKD. V lost 7 bases to trimming and J lost 3 bases, with 10 bases between them. The DNA of the CDR3 is TGTGCCATCAACCAGGGTTTCTATAATTCACCCCTCCACTTT. Residues: CAINQGFYNSPLHF.

A note on this clonotype: This may come from a read error, since a much larger clone is one base off. The chain carries TRBV9 and TRBJ2-1; D is perhaps TRBD1 (5 bases). The CDR3 has 15 amino acids. The germline CDR1 and CDR2 sequences are SGDLS and YYNGEE. The DNA for the CDR3 is TGTGCCAGCAGCAGAGACCCAACAGGCGGCAATAAGCAGTTCTTC. Amino acids: CASSRDPTGGNKQFF.

The chain couples TRBV30 to TRBJ1-6, with 7 bases aligning to TRBD1. Losses at the gene ends were 0 bases for V and 10 bases for J; bases not matched to a gene: 3. CDR1 is GTSNPN and CDR2 is SVGIG in the germline V gene (reference sequence). The CDR3 covers 13 residues. The CDR3 nucleotides are TGTGCCTGGAGTGTAGACAGGGAATCACCCCTCCACTTT. Translated: CAWSVDRESPLHF.

This clonotype was seen ten or more times. The J gene is TRBJ1-4, the V gene TRBV29-1; no definite D call. Germline assignment: CDR1 SQVTM and CDR2 ANQGSEA. V shed 5 bases and J shed 7 bases, with 14 bases lying between them. The CDR3 sequence is 13 residues long. For the CDR3, the DNA is TGCAGCGTTCTAGTCCTCGCAGCTGAAAAACTGTTTTTT. Translating it yields CSVLVLAAEKLFF.

This clonotype was found a few times. This sequence joins TRBV28 and TRBJ2-7; either TRBD1 or TRBD2 may supply D (5 bases each). The CDR3 runs 15 residues. V shed 2 bases and J shed 2 bases, with 13 bases lying between them. Germline-derived CDR1 and CDR2 are MDHEN and SYDVKM. This CDR3 reads CASSLIAGTAYEQYF. In DNA, the CDR3 is TGTGCCAGCAGTTTAATCGCAGGGACGGCCTACGAGCAGTACTTC.

This clonotype was observed a few times. V usage is TRBV6-6 and J usage is TRBJ2-2, with no clear D. This CDR3 comprises 13 residues. Germline CDR1 MNHNY, CDR2 SVGAGI (reference sequence). Trimming left V 6 bases short and J 4 bases short, with 9 bases between. For the CDR3, the DNA is TGTGCCAGCAGGGGGATAGGCACCGGGGAGCTGTTTTTT. Its protein product is CASRGIGTGELFF.

This chain connects TRBV20-1 to TRBJ2-3; 11 bases are a match to TRBD2. V dropped 1 base and J dropped 2; count of bases not matched to a gene: 5. CDR3 length: 16 amino acids. Germline-derived CDR1 and CDR2 are DFQATT and SNEGSKA (reference sequence). CDR3 sequence (DNA): TGCAGTGCTAGAGTGGTAGCGGGAGGGCCCACAGATACGCAGTATTTT. This codes for CSARVVAGGPTDTQYF.

This clonotype was recorded many times. The genes are TRBV7-9 and TRBJ1-1; D uncertain. The V gene's germline CDR1 is SEHNR and CDR2 FQNEAQ (reference sequence). Trimming cost V 5 bases and J 1 base, with 11 bases left between them. CDR3 length equals 14 residues. CDR3 region: CASSPSGANTEAFF. CDR3 in DNA: TGTGCCAGCAGCCCCTCCGGTGCGAACACTGAAGCTTTCTTT.